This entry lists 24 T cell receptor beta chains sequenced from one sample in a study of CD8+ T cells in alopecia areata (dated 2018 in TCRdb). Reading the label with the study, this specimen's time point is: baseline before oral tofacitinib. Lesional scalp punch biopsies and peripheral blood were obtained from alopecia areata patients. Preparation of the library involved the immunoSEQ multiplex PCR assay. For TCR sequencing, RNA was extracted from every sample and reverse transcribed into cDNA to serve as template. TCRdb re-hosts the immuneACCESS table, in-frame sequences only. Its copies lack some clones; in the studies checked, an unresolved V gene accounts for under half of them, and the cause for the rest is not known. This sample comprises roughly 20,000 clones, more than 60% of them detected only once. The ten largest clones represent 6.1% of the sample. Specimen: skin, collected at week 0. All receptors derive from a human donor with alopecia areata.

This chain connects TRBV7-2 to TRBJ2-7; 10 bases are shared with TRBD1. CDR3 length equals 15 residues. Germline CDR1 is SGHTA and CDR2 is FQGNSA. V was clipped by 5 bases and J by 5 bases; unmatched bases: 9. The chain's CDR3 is CASSTVGTGDHEQYF. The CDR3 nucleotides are TGTGCCAGCAGCACCGTAGGGACAGGGGACCACGAGCAGTACTTC.

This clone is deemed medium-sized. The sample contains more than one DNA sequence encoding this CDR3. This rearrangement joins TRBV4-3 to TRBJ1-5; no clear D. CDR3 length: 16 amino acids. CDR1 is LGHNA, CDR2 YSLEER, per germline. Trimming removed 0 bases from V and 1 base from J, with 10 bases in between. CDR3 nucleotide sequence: TGCGCCAGCAGCCAAGATGCGCGGGGAAGCAATCAGCCCCAGCATTTT. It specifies CASSQDARGSNQPQHF.

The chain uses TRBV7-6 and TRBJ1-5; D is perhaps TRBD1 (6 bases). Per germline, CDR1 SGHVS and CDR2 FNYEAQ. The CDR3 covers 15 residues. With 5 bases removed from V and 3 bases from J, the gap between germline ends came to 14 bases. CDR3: CASSKQTGLNQPQHF. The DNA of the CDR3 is TGTGCCAGCAGCAAGCAGACAGGTCTCAATCAGCCCCAGCATTTT.

Here the CDR3 DNA reads TGCGCCAGCAGCCGACAGGGGGCCTACACTGAAGCTTTCTTT. It is translated as CASSRQGAYTEAFF. This chain uses TRBV5-1 with TRBJ1-1; 10 bases agree with TRBD1. V trimming: 4 bases; J trimming: 3 bases; junction bases outside the gene matches: 3. Germline assignment: CDR1 SGHRS and CDR2 YFSETQ. The CDR3 extends over 14 amino acids.

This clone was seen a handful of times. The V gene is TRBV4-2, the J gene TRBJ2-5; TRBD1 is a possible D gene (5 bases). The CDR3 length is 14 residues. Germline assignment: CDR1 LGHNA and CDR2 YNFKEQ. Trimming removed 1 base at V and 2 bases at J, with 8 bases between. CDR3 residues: CASSQGAGQETQYF. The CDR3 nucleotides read TGTGCCAGCAGCCAAGGGGCAGGGCAAGAGACCCAGTACTTC.

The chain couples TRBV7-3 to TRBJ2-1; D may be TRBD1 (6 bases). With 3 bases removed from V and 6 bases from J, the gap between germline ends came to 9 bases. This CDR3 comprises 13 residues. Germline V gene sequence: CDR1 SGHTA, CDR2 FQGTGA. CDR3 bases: TGTGCCAGCAGCTTGGGGGCGGGCAATGAGCAGTTCTTC. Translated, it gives CASSLGAGNEQFF.

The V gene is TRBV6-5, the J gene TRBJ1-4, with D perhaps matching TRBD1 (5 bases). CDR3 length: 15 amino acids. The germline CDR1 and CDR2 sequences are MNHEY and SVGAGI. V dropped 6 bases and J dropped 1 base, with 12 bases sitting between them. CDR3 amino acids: CASSPQGGTNEKLFF. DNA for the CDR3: TGTGCCAGCAGCCCTCAGGGTGGAACTAATGAAAAACTGTTTTTT.

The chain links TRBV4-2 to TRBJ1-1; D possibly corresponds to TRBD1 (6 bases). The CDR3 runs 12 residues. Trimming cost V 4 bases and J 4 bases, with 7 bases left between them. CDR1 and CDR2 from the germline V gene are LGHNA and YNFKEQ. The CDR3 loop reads CASSPQGTEAFF. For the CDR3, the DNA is TGTGCCAGCAGCCCACAGGGCACTGAAGCTTTCTTT.

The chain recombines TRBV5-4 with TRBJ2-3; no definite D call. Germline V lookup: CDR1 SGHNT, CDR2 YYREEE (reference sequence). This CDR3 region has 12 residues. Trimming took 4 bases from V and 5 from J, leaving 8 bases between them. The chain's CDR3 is CASSRLKDTQYF. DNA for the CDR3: TGTGCCAGCAGCCGTTTAAAAGATACGCAGTATTTT.

CDR3 bases: TGTGCCAGCAGCGTAGGCTATCGGCCACAGCCCAAAAACATTCAGTACTTC. Its translation is CASSVGYRPQPKNIQYF. The chain combines TRBV9 with TRBJ2-4; D is unclear. V was cut by 0 bases and J by 2 bases, with 15 bases left in between. CDR3 length: 17 amino acids. CDR1 is SGDLS, CDR2 YYNGEE, per germline.

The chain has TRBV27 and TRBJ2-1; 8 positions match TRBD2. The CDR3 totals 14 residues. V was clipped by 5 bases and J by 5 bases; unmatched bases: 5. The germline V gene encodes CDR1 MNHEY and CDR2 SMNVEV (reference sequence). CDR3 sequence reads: CASSRTSKNNEQFF. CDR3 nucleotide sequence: TGTGCCAGCAGTCGGACTAGCAAGAACAATGAGCAGTTCTTC.

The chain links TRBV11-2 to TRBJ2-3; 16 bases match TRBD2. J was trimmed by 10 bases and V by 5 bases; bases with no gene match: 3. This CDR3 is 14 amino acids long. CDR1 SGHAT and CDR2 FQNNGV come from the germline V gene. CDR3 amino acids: CASSGTSGGAAQYF. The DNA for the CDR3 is TGTGCCAGCAGCGGGACTAGCGGGGGGGCTGCGCAGTATTTT. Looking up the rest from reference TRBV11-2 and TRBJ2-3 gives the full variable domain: EAGVAQSPRYKIIEKRQSVAFWCNPISGHATLYWYQQILGQGPKLLIQFQNNGVVDDSQLPKDRFSAERLKGVDSTLKIQPAKLEDSAVYLCASSGTSGGAAQYFGPGTRLTVL.

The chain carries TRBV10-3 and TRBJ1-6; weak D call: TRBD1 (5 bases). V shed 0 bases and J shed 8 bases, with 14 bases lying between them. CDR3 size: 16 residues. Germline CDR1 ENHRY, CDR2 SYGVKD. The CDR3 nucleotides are TGTGCCATCAGTGAGTCCCGGGGGTCGGACGATTCACCCCTCCACTTT. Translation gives CAISESRGSDDSPLHF.

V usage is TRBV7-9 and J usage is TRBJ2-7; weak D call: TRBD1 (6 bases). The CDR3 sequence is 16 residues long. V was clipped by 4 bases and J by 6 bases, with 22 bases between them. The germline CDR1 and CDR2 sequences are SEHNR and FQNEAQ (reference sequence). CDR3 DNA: TGTGCCAGCAGCTCTCGTACAGGGTCCCTAGGGGCCGAGCAGTACTTC. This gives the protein CASSSRTGSLGAEQYF.

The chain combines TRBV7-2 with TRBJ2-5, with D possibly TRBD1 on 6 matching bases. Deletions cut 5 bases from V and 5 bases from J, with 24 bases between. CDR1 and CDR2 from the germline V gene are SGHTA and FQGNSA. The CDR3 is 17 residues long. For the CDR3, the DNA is TGTGCCAGCAGCCCAGGTTCTGGAACGGGACACTGGGAGACCCAGTACTTC. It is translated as CASSPGSGTGHWETQYF.

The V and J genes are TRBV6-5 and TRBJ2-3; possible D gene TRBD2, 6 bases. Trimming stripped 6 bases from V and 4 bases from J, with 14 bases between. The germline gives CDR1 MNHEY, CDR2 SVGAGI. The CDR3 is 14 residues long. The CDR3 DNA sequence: TGTGCCAGCAGAAGCGGGCCGGGCGCAGATACGCAGTATTTT. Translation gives CASRSGPGADTQYF.

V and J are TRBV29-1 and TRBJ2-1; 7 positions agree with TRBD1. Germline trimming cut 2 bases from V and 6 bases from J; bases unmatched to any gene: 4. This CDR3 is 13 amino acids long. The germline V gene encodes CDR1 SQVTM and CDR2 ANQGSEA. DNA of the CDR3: TGCAGCGTTGAAAGGGGGCTAGGCAATGAGCAGTTCTTC. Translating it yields CSVERGLGNEQFF.

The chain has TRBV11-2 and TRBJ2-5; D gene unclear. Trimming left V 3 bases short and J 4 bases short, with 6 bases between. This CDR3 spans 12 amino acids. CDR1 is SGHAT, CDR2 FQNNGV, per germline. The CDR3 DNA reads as TGTGCCAGCAGCTTTTCGAGAGAGACCCAGTACTTC. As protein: CASSFSRETQYF.

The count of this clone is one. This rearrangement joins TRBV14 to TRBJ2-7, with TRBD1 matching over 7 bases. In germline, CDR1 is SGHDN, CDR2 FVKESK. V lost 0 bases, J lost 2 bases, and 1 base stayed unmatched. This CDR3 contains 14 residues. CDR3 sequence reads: CASSQETGTYEQYF. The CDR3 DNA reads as TGTGCCAGCAGCCAAGAGACAGGGACCTACGAGCAGTACTTC.

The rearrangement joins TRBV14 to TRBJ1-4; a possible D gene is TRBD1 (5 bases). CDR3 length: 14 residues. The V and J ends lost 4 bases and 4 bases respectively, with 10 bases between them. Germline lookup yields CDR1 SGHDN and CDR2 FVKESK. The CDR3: CASSRPGRNEKLFF. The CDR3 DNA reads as TGTGCCAGCAGCCGCCCAGGGCGTAATGAAAAACTGTTTTTT.

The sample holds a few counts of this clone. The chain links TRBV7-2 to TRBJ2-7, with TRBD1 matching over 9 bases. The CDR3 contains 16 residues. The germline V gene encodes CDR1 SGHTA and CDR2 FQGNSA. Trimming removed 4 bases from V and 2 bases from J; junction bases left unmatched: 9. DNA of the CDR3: TGTGCCAGCAGCTCGACCACAGGGGGCCTCACCTACGAGCAGTACTTC. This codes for CASSSTTGGLTYEQYF.

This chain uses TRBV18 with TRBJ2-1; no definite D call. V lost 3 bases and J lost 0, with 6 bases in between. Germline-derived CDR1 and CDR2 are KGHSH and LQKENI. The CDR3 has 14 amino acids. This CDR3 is CASSPTSSYNEQFF. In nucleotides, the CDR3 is TGTGCCAGCTCACCCACTTCCTCCTACAATGAGCAGTTCTTC.

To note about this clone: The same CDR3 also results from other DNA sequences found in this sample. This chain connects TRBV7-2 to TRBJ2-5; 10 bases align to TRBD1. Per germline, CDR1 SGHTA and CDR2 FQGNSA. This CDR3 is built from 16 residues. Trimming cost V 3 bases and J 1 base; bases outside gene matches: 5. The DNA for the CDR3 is TGTGCCAGCAGCTTGAGTAGGGACAGGGGCCAAGAGACCCAGTACTTC. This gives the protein CASSLSRDRGQETQYF.

The CDR3 DNA reads TGTGCCAGCAGCTTAGATGGCGTAGCGGGGGGGTCCTACGAGACCCAGTACTTC. Translating it yields CASSLDGVAGGSYETQYF. V and J are TRBV11-3 and TRBJ2-5; the match to TRBD2 covers 11 bases. The CDR3 is made up of 18 amino acids. From germline, CDR1 is SGHNT and CDR2 YENEEA. J lost 5 bases, V lost 0 bases, and 11 bases had no gene match.